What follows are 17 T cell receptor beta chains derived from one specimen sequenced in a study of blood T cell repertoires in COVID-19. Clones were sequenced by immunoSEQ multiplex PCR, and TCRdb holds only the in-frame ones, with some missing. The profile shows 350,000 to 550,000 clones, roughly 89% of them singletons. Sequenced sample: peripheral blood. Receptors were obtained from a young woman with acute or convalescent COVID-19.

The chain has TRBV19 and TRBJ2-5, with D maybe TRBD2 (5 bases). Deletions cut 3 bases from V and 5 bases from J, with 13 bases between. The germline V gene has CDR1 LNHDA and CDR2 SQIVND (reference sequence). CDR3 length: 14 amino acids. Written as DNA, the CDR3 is TGTGCCAGTAGTATCTTTGGACGAGGGGAGACCCAGTACTTC. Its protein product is CASSIFGRGETQYF. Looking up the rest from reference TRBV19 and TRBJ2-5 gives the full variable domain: DGGITQSPKYLFRKEGQNVTLSCEQNLNHDAMYWYRQDPGQGLRLIYYSQIVNDFQKGDIAEGYSVSREKKESFPLTVTSAQKNPTAFYLCASSIFGRGETQYFGPGTRLLVL.

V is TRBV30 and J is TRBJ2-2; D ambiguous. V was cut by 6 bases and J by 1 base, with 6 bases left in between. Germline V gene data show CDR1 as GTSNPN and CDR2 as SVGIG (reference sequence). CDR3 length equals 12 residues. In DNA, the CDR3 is TGTGCCTGTTACTTGAACACCGGGGAGCTGTTTTTT. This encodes CACYLNTGELFF.

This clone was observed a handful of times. This chain's CDR3 is CASTSSGTGVTGELFF. The DNA for the CDR3 is TGCGCCAGCACCTCTTCCGGGACAGGGGTTACCGGGGAGCTGTTTTTT. The chain is built from TRBV5-1 and TRBJ2-2, with TRBD1 matching over 10 bases. The CDR3 length is 16 residues. J was trimmed by 5 bases and V by 6 bases; bases with no gene match: 10. Germline assignment: CDR1 SGHRS and CDR2 YFSETQ.

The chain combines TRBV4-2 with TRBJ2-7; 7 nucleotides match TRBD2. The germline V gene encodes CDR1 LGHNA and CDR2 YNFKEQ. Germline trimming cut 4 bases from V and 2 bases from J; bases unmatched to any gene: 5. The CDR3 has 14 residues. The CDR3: CASSPTRGAYEQYF. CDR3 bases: TGTGCCAGCAGCCCGACCCGGGGGGCCTACGAGCAGTACTTC.

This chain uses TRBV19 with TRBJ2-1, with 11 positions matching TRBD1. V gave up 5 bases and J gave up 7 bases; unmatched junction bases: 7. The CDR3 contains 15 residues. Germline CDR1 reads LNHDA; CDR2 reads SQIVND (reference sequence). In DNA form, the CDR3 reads TGTGCCAGTAGTCCCGCGGGGACAGGGGGAAATGAGCAGTTCTTC. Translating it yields CASSPAGTGGNEQFF.

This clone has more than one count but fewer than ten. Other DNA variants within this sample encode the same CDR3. The DNA of the CDR3 is TGCGCCAGCAGCTTCCGGGACACAGATACGCAGTATTTT. Its translation: CASSFRDTDTQYF. The V and J genes are TRBV5-1 and TRBJ2-3; D is possibly TRBD2 (5 bases). CDR3 size: 13 residues. CDR1 and CDR2 from the germline V gene are SGHRS and YFSETQ. V lost 2 bases and J 2 bases, leaving 6 bases between the germline ends.

CDR3 in amino acids: CSASSLDRDTDTQYF. The CDR3 bases are TGCAGTGCTAGTTCGCTGGACAGAGACACAGATACGCAGTATTTT. This rearrangement joins TRBV20-1 to TRBJ2-3; D may be TRBD1 (6 bases). This CDR3 spans 15 amino acids. V was shortened by 3 bases and J by 2 bases, with 15 bases between the two germline ends. The V gene's germline CDR1 is DFQATT and CDR2 SNEGSKA (reference sequence).

Here the CDR3 reads CASSLLGQLNYGYTF. The CDR3 nucleotides read TGCGCCAGCAGCTTGCTGGGACAGCTGAACTATGGCTACACCTTC. The chain employs TRBV5-1 and TRBJ1-2, with 7 positions matching TRBD1. Germline CDR1 SGHRS, CDR2 YFSETQ. V gave up 1 base and J gave up 2 bases; unmatched junction bases: 5. The CDR3 is made up of 15 amino acids. The whole variable domain, remainder taken from reference TRBV5-1 and TRBJ1-2, is KAGVTQTPRYLIKTRGQQVTLSCSPISGHRSVSWYQQTPGQGLQFLFEYFSETQRNKGNFPGRFSGRQFSNSRSEMNVSTLELGDSALYLCASSLLGQLNYGYTFGSGTRLTVV.

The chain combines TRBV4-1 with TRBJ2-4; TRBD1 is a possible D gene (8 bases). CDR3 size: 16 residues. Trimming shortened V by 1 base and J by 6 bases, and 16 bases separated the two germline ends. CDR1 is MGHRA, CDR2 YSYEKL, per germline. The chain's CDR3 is CASSQAMTGEGNIQYF. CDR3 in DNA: TGCGCCAGCAGCCAAGCTATGACAGGGGAGGGAAACATTCAGTACTTC.

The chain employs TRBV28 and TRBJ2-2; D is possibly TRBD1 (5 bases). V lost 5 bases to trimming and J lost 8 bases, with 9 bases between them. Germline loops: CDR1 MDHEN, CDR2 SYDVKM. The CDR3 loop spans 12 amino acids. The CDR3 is CASSDSFGELFF. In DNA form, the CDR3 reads TGTGCCAGCAGTGACAGTTTTGGGGAGCTGTTTTTT. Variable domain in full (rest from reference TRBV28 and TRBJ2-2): DVKVTQSSRYLVKRTGEKVFLECVQDMDHENMFWYRQDPGLGLRLIYFSYDVKMKEKGDIPEGYSVSREKKERFSLILESASTNQTSMYLCASSDSFGELFFGEGSRLTVL.

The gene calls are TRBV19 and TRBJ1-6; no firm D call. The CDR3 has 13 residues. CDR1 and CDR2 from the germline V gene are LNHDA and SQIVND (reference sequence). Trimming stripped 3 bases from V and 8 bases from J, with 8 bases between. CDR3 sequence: CASSIGEHSPLHF. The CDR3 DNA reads TGTGCCAGTAGTATCGGGGAACATTCACCCCTCCACTTT.

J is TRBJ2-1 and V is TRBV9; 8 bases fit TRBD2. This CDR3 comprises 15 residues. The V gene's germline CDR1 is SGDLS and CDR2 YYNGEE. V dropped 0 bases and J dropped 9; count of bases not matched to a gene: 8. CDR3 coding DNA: TGTGCCAGCAGCGTAGGGGGCGGGGGGCTGCGTGAGCAGTTCTTC. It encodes CASSVGGGGLREQFF.

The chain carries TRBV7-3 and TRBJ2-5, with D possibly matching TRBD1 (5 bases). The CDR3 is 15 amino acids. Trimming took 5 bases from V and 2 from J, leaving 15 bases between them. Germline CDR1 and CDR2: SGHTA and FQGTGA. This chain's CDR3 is CASSPRGGVQETQYF. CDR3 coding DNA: TGTGCCAGCAGCCCAAGGGGCGGTGTTCAAGAGACCCAGTACTTC.

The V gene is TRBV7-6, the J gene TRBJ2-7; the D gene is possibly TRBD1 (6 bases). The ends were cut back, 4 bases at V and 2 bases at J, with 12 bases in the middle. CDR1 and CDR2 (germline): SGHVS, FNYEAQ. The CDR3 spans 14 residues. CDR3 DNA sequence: TGTGCCAGCAGCTCTCACAGGGAGACCTACGAGCAGTACTTC. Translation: CASSSHRETYEQYF.

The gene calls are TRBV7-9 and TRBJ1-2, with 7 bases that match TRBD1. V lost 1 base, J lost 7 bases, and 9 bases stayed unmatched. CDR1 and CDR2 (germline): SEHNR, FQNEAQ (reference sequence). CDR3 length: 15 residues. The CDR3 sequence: CASSLGEGGVSGYTF. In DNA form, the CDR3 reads TGTGCCAGCAGCTTAGGGGAAGGGGGCGTGTCTGGCTACACCTTC.

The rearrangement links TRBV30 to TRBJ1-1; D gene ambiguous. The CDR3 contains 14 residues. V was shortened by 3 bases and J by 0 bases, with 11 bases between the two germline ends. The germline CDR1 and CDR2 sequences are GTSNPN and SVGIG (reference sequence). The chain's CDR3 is CAWSLGGLNTEAFF. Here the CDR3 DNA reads TGTGCCTGGAGCCTCGGCGGCTTGAACACTGAAGCTTTCTTT.

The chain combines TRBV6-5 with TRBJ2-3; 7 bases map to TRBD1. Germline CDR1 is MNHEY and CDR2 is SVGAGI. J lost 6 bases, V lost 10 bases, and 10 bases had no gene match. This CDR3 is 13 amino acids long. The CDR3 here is CATVGQEGDTQYF. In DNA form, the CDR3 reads TGTGCCACCGTCGGACAGGAAGGTGATACGCAGTATTTT.